Shown below are 10 T cell receptor beta chains from a single sample sequenced in a study of blood T cell repertoires in COVID-19. The data were produced by immunoSEQ multiplex PCR, yet TCRdb's version contains in-frame clones alone and is incomplete. This sample has some 330,000 clones, with roughly 90% found just once. Sequencing input: peripheral blood. Receptors originate from a woman between 50 and 59 years old with active or convalescent COVID-19.

The chain combines TRBV29-1 with TRBJ2-5; 9 nucleotides agree with TRBD1. CDR3 length: 13 amino acids. Germline V CDR1 and CDR2: SQVTM, ANQGSEA. Trimming at V came to 5 bases and at J to 5 bases, leaving 6 bases not matched to a gene. As DNA, the CDR3 is TGCAGCGTTTCAAACAGGGGGCGGGAGACCCAGTACTTC. The encoded protein is CSVSNRGRETQYF. Variable domain in full (rest from reference TRBV29-1 and TRBJ2-5): SAVISQKPSRDICQRGTSLTIQCQVDSQVTMMFWYRQQPGQSLTLIATANQGSEATYESGFVIDKFPISRPNLTFSTLTVSNMSPEDSSIYLCSVSNRGRETQYFGPGTRLLVL.

This chain connects TRBV11-2 to TRBJ1-6; D ambiguous. There are 14 residues in the CDR3. From germline, CDR1 is SGHAT and CDR2 FQNNGV. With 7 bases removed from V and 7 bases from J, the gap between germline ends came to 14 bases. The CDR3 here is CASTLGGGNSPLHF. The CDR3 DNA follows: TGTGCCAGCACCCTCGGAGGCGGGAATTCACCCCTCCACTTT.

The rearrangement joins TRBV10-2 to TRBJ2-1; D might be TRBD2 (6 bases). The length of the CDR3 is 19 residues. V lost 7 bases and J 0 bases, leaving 25 bases between the germline ends. Germline-derived CDR1 and CDR2 are WSHSY and SAAADI. CDR3 sequence reads: CASTSLDLPSESSYNEQFF. CDR3 in DNA: TGCGCCAGCACGTCCCTTGACCTACCTAGCGAGAGCTCCTACAATGAGCAGTTCTTC.

The gene calls are TRBV29-1 and TRBJ2-4; 9 bases fit TRBD1. This CDR3 region has 15 residues. V trimming: 2 bases; J trimming: 2 bases; junction bases outside the gene matches: 4. Per germline, CDR1 SQVTM and CDR2 ANQGSEA. The CDR3 nucleotides read TGCAGCGTTGAAAACAGGGGGCGGACCAAAAACATTCAGTACTTC. Its translation is CSVENRGRTKNIQYF.

This chain uses TRBV18 with TRBJ1-5, with TRBD1 matching 7 bases. Losses at the gene ends were 3 bases for V and 4 bases for J; bases not matched to a gene: 6. The CDR3 consists of 15 residues. Looked up from germline, CDR1 is KGHSH and CDR2 is LQKENI. CDR3 region: CASSPRQGENQPQHF. The CDR3 coding sequence is TGTGCCAGCTCACCTAGACAGGGCGAAAATCAGCCCCAGCATTTT.

Only a few counts were recorded for this clone. The chain couples TRBV2 to TRBJ1-5, with no clear D. Per germline, CDR1 SNHLY and CDR2 FYNNEI. V lost 8 bases, J lost 0 bases, and 17 bases lay in between. This CDR3 comprises 16 residues. The chain's CDR3 is CASSSVDKYSNQPQHF. The CDR3 DNA follows: TGTGCCAGCTCCTCAGTAGACAAATATAGCAATCAGCCCCAGCATTTT.

V is TRBV10-3 and J is TRBJ2-3, with D unclear. This CDR3 contains 13 residues. From germline, CDR1 is ENHRY and CDR2 SYGVKD. V lost 3 bases, J lost 6 bases, and 10 bases lay in between. The CDR3 loop is CAISDSRSDTQYF. The CDR3 DNA reads TGTGCCATCAGTGATTCTAGGTCCGATACGCAGTATTTT.

The chain is built from TRBV9 and TRBJ1-1; weak D call: TRBD1 (5 bases). Germline lookup yields CDR1 SGDLS and CDR2 YYNGEE. CDR3 length: 13 residues. Trimming removed 7 bases at V and 4 bases at J, with 14 bases between. The CDR3 nucleotides are TGTGCCAGCTCCAAAACCCAGGGCACTGAAGCTTTCTTT. Translated, it gives CASSKTQGTEAFF.

V is TRBV28 and J is TRBJ1-3; D call uncertain. Trimming shortened V by 5 bases and J by 2 bases, and 7 bases separated the two germline ends. The CDR3 runs 13 residues. Germline loops: CDR1 MDHEN, CDR2 SYDVKM. Written as DNA, the CDR3 is TGTGCCAGCAGTCCCTTTGCTGGAAACACCATATATTTT. Amino acid sequence: CASSPFAGNTIYF.

The chain is built from TRBV2 and TRBJ2-7; 7 bases agree with TRBD1. Per the germline V gene, CDR1 is SNHLY and CDR2 is FYNNEI. This CDR3 is 13 amino acids long. The J segment lost 5 bases and the V segment lost 2 bases, leaving 3 bases of the junction unmatched. Written as DNA, the CDR3 is TGTGCCAGCAGTGAATGGCAGGGGGACGAGCAGTACTTC. Translation: CASSEWQGDEQYF.